This T cell receptor beta chain stems from a study of blood T cells in healthy people across ages. Study-level background: Per every two T cells, about one barcoded beta molecule was captured by template switching. Study conclusions and caveats: Estimated diversity across one million T cells was deemed an underestimate. In these data, TCR beta diversity tracked strongly with naive T cell percentage.

Caucasian, healthy and from Russia, the donors were aged between 6 and 90. This CDR3 is 15 amino acids long. The V end lost 2 bases, the J end lost 4 bases, and 14 bases lay between the germline ends. Looked up from germline, CDR1 is SGHTA and CDR2 is FQGNSA. Combining a sample-barcoded 5' primer with a J-beta primer mix, a second PCR ran for roughly 6 to 12 cycles. TCRdb used MiXCR to reprocess the 5' RACE reads, holding one entry per CDR3 protein. The table includes about 760,000 distinct CDR3 sequences, 45% to 70% detected once. Comments on this clonotype: Its antigen remains unidentified.

The source material was blood. The sequence derives from a man aged 40-50 years in good health. This chain joins TRBV7-2 and TRBJ1-2, with D maybe TRBD1 (5 bases). CDR3 in amino acids: CASSLRRDGLYGYTF. The CDR3 nucleotides read TGTGCCAGCAGCTTACGCCGGGACGGCCTCTATGGCTACACCTTC.